The subject of this entry is one T cell receptor (beta chain). This sample was taken from a study of technical replicates of blood from a handful of donors. Clones were sequenced by immunoSEQ multiplex PCR, and TCRdb holds only the in-frame ones, with some missing. This table holds around 100,000 clones, 85% to 95% found once. Per germline, CDR1 MNHEY and CDR2 SMNVEV (reference sequence). This CDR3 is built from 14 residues. Trimming stripped 1 base from V and 8 bases from J, with 12 bases between. The sample was T cells isolated from PBMCs. This receptor was taken from a human donor in good health. The chain is built from TRBV27 and TRBJ2-1, with D possibly TRBD1 on 5 matching bases. CDR3 sequence: CASSLYRSGYEQFF. The CDR3, as DNA: TGTGCCAGCAGTTTATACAGGTCGGGCTATGAGCAGTTCTTC.